The next 8 T cell receptor beta chains were all read from a single sample in a study of beta chain features in type 1 diabetes. Findings of the study overall: Among all four CD4+ subsets, Type 1 diabetes patients had TCRB CDR3s that were moderately but significantly shorter.

Reverse transcription of all isolated RNA meant that expressed TCRB transcripts were sequenced. Only in-frame clones appear in the TCRdb table, and some are missing; sequencing was by immunoSEQ multiplex PCR. The sample includes more than 150,000 clones, approximately 10% of them seen just once. Antigen specificity for these receptors is unknown. Material: central memory CD4+ T cells from blood. The receptors come from a woman in her twenties or thirties with type 1 diabetes.

This clone occurred a few times. CDR3 in DNA: TGTGCCAGCTCACCACTAGCGGGGTATCAAGAGACCCAGTACTTC. Residues: CASSPLAGYQETQYF. The gene calls are TRBV18 and TRBJ2-5, with 8 bases fitting TRBD2. The V gene end was trimmed by 1 base and the J gene end by 2 bases; junction bases not matched to a gene: 3. CDR1 is KGHSH, CDR2 LQKENI, per germline. The CDR3 has 15 amino acids. The entire variable domain, with the rest obtained from reference TRBV18 and TRBJ2-5, is as follows: NAGVMQNPRHLVRRRGQEARLRCSPMKGHSHVYWYRQLPEEGLKFMVYLQKENIIDESGMPKERFSAEFPKEGPSILRIQQVVRGDSAAYFCASSPLAGYQETQYFGPGTRLLVL.

The rearrangement joins TRBV19 to TRBJ2-7; 10 positions agree with TRBD1. The CDR3 extends over 13 amino acids. J was trimmed by 4 bases and V by 6 bases; bases with no gene match: 3. Germline CDR1 reads LNHDA; CDR2 reads SQIVND (reference sequence). CDR3 in DNA: TGTGCCAGTAGCGACAGGGGGCGTTACGAGCAGTACTTC. Its protein is CASSDRGRYEQYF. The full variable domain, in which reference TRBV19 and TRBJ2-7 provide the parts outside the CDR3, is DGGITQSPKYLFRKEGQNVTLSCEQNLNHDAMYWYRQDPGQGLRLIYYSQIVNDFQKGDIAEGYSVSREKKESFPLTVTSAQKNPTAFYLCASSDRGRYEQYFGPGTRLTVT.

This clone has a handful of counts. V and J are TRBV6-5 and TRBJ2-7, with D possibly matching TRBD2 (5 bases). CDR3 size: 15 residues. From germline, CDR1 is MNHEY and CDR2 SVGAGI. V was shortened by 3 bases and J by 1 base, with 13 bases between the two germline ends. CDR3 sequence reads: CASSYRSEASYEQYF. CDR3 sequence (DNA): TGTGCCAGCAGTTATCGTTCGGAGGCTTCCTACGAGCAGTACTTC.

The rearrangement links TRBV30 to TRBJ2-7; D may be TRBD2 (6 bases). Germline assignment: CDR1 GTSNPN and CDR2 SVGIG (reference sequence). This CDR3 is 13 amino acids long. The V gene lost 0 bases and the J gene lost 5 bases, with 11 bases spanning the gap. CDR3 amino acids: CAWSVRREDEQYF. Written as DNA, the CDR3 is TGTGCCTGGAGTGTAAGGAGGGAAGACGAGCAGTACTTC.

The chain combines TRBV29-1 with TRBJ2-1; 8 bases fit TRBD2. The V and J ends lost 5 bases and 6 bases, in that order; junction bases with no gene match: 12. The CDR3 extends over 15 amino acids. Germline CDR1 SQVTM, CDR2 ANQGSEA. The DNA for the CDR3 is TGCAGCGTTCTACCTCGGGCGGGGGGACGCAATGAGCAGTTCTTC. It yields the protein CSVLPRAGGRNEQFF.

V gene TRBV30 combines with J gene TRBJ2-6; TRBD2 is a possible D gene (5 bases). This CDR3 is 14 amino acids long. Trimming removed 7 bases from V and 1 base from J, with 11 bases in between. CDR1 and CDR2 (germline): GTSNPN, SVGIG (reference sequence). The CDR3 region is CASDLISGANVLTF. The CDR3 coding sequence is TGTGCCTCGGACTTGATTTCTGGGGCCAACGTCCTGACTTTC.

This clone was seen more than once but under ten times. The V gene is TRBV29-1, the J gene TRBJ2-1, with TRBD2 matching 7 bases. Trimming cost V 6 bases and J 0 bases; bases outside gene matches: 5. Germline V CDR1 and CDR2: SQVTM, ANQGSEA. This CDR3 is built from 14 residues. Here the CDR3 reads CSVDRDYSYNEQFF. Written as DNA, the CDR3 is TGCAGCGTCGACCGGGACTACTCCTACAATGAGCAGTTCTTC.

This clone was picked up a small number of times. In nucleotides, the CDR3 is TGCGCCAGCAGCTTGGGTCACGGTGCAACTAATGAAAAACTGTTTTTT. Its protein product is CASSLGHGATNEKLFF. The chain links TRBV5-1 to TRBJ1-4; D not certain. Germline V gene sequence: CDR1 SGHRS, CDR2 YFSETQ. V was shortened by 0 bases and J by 0 bases, with 9 bases between the two germline ends. CDR3 length: 16 residues.